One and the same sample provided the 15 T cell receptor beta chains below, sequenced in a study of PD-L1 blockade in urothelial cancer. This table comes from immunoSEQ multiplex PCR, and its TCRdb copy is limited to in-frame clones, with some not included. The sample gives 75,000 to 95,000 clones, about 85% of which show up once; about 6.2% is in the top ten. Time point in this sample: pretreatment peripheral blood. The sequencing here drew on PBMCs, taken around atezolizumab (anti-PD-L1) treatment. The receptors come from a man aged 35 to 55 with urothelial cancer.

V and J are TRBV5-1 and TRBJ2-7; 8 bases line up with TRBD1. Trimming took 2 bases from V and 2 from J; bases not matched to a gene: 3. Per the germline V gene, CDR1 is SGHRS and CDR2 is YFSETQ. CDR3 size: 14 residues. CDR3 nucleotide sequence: TGCGCCAGCAGCTTCGGACAGGGCACCTACGAGCAGTACTTC. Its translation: CASSFGQGTYEQYF.

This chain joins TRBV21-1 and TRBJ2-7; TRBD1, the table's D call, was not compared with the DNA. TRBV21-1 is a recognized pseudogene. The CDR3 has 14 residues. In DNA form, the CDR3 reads TGTGCCAGCAGCTCTCGGGACAGAATATTAGGGCAGTACTTC. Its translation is CASSSRDRILGQYF.

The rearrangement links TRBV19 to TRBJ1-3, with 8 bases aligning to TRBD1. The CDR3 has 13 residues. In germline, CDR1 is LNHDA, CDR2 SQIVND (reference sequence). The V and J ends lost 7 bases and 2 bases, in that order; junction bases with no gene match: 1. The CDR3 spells CASTDRAGNTIYF. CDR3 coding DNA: TGTGCCAGTACGGACAGGGCTGGAAACACCATATATTTT.

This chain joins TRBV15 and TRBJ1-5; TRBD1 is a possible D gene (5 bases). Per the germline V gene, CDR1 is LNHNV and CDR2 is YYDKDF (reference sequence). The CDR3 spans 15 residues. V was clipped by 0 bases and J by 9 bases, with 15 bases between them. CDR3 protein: CATSRDRTGSTPQHF. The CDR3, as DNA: TGTGCCACCAGCAGAGATAGAACAGGTTCAACGCCCCAGCATTTT.

The CDR3 is CSVRVSSTDTQYF. CDR3 nucleotides: TGCAGCGTCAGGGTTTCTAGCACAGATACGCAGTATTTT. The rearrangement joins TRBV29-1 to TRBJ2-3; D might be TRBD1 (5 bases). V was cut by 6 bases and J by 0 bases, with 10 bases left in between. The germline V gene encodes CDR1 SQVTM and CDR2 ANQGSEA. The CDR3 sequence is 13 residues long.

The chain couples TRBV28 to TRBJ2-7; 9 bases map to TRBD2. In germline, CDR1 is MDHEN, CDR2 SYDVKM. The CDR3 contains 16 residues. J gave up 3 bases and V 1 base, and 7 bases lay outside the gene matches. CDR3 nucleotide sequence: TGTGCCAGCAGTTTATCCCTAGCGGGAACGAGCTACGAGCAGTACTTC. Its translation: CASSLSLAGTSYEQYF.

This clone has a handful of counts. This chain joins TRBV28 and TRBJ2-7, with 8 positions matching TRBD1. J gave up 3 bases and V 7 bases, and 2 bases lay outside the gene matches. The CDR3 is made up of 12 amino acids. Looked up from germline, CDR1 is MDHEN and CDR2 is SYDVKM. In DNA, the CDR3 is TGTGCCAGCAAGACAGGGGTCTACGAGCAGTACTTC. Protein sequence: CASKTGVYEQYF.

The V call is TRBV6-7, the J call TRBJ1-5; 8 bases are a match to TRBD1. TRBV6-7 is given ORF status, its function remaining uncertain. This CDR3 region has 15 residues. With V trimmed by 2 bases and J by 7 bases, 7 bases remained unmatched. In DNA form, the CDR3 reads TGTGCCAGCAGTTACCCCGCAGGGGGCGAACAGCCCCAGCATTTT. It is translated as CASSYPAGGEQPQHF.

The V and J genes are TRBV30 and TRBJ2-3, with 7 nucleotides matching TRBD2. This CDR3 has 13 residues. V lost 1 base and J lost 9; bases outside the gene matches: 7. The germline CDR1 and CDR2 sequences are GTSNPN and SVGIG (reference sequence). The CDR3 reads CAWSGPRAGTQYF. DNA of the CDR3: TGTGCCTGGAGTGGACCGCGAGCGGGGACGCAGTATTTT.

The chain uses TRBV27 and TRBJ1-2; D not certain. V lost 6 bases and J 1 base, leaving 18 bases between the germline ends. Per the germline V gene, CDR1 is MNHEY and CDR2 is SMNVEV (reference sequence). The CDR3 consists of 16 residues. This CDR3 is CASRPTPRGDNYGYTF. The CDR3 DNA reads TGTGCCAGCAGACCTACTCCTCGGGGAGATAACTATGGCTACACCTTC.

CDR3: CASSGIPEANYGYTF. CDR3 coding DNA: TGTGCCAGCAGCGGAATTCCGGAGGCTAACTATGGCTACACCTTC. J is TRBJ1-2 and V is TRBV28, with no clear D. Germline assignment: CDR1 MDHEN and CDR2 SYDVKM. The CDR3 totals 15 residues. Trimming took 6 bases from V and 0 from J, leaving 14 bases between them.

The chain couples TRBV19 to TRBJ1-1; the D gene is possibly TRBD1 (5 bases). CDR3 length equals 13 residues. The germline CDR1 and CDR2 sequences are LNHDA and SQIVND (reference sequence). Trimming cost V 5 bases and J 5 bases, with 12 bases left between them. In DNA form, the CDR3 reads TGTGCCAGTAGTTCGGGGGGTGAGACTGAAGCTTTCTTT. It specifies CASSSGGETEAFF.

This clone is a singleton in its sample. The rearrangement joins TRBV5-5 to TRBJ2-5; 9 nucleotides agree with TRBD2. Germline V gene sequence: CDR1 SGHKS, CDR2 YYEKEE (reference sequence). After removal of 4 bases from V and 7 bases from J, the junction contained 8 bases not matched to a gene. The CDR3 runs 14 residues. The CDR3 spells CASSPGTSLGTQYF. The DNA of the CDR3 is TGTGCCAGCAGCCCCGGGACTAGCCTAGGGACCCAGTACTTC.

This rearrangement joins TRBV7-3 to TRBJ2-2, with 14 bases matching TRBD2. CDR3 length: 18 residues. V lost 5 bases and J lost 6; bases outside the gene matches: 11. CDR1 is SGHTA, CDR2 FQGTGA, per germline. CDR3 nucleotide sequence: TGTGCCAGCAGCCCCAACCCCGGGACTAGCGGGAGAGCCGGGGAGCTGTTTTTT. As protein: CASSPNPGTSGRAGELFF. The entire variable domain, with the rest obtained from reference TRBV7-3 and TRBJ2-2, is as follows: GAGVSQTPSNKVTEKGKYVELRCDPISGHTALYWYRQSLGQGPEFLIYFQGTGAADDSGLPNDRFFAVRPEGSVSTLKIQRTERGDSAVYLCASSPNPGTSGRAGELFFGEGSRLTVL.

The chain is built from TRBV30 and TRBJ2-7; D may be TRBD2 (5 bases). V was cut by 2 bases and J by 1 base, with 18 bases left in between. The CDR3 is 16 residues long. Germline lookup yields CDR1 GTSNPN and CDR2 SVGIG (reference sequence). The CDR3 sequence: CAWSNPSGERSYEQYF. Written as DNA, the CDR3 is TGTGCCTGGAGTAACCCTAGTGGGGAGCGGTCCTACGAGCAGTACTTC.